Sequencing of this T cell receptor beta chain was carried out in a study of blood T cell repertoires in COVID-19. Looking at the study overall: COVID-19 samples collected from the United States, Italy and Spain covered acute and convalescent phases.

Enrollment of patients from Seattle took place during active infection, with longitudinal follow-up. Per the study methods: Scientists estimated how many nucleated cells there were by amplifying reference gene primers. Clones were sequenced by immunoSEQ multiplex PCR, and TCRdb holds only the in-frame ones, with some missing. V, J and clone size are taken as reported in that table, and D and trimming were inferred from the DNA itself. This sample has about 300,000 clones; about 91% occur once, and the top ten carry 1.5% to 2%. V lost 1 base, J lost 3 bases, and 13 bases lay in between. CDR1 and CDR2 (germline): SGHNT, YYREEE (reference sequence). There are 15 residues in the CDR3.

This chain uses TRBV5-4 with TRBJ2-5; possible D gene TRBD1, 6 bases. Sequencing was carried out using peripheral blood. The receptor's source is a woman under 40 with COVID-19, enrolled during active disease. CDR3 coding DNA: TGTGCCAGCAGCTTGAGGGCAGGGGTAAAAGAGACCCAGTACTTC. Its translation is CASSLRAGVKETQYF.